A selection of T cell receptor beta chains follows, all from one sample in a study of CD8+ T cells in alopecia areata. Sequencing used immunoSEQ multiplex PCR; TCRdb keeps in-frame clones, though not all of them. The profile shows approximately 30,000 clones, around three fifths of them singletons. Specimen: NKG2D-high CD8+ T cells sorted from blood. Receptor source: a human donor with alopecia areata. The CDR3 runs from the conserved cysteine through the conserved F or W. D genes are given only for firm matches. The size of a clone is reported for some rows only, either as once, few or many, or as a class for expanded clones.

V gene,D gene,clone size,J gene,CDR3 length,CDR3 protein,CDR3 DNA
TRBV27,TRBD1,NA,TRBJ1-1,14,CASSRVNRGLGAFF,TGTGCCAGCAGCCGAGTCAACAGGGGGCTGGGGGCTTTCTTT
TRBV9,NA,NA,TRBJ2-6,15,CASSQGARGANVLTF,TGTGCCAGCAGCCAAGGGGCGCGCGGGGCCAACGTCCTGACTTTC
TRBV14,TRBD1,NA,TRBJ2-3,16,CASSQPGTALTDTQYF,TGTGCCAGCAGCCAGCCCGGGACAGCACTCACAGATACGCAGTATTTT
TRBV5-1,TRBD1,NA,TRBJ2-7,15,CASSLTGTAPDEQYF,TGCGCCAGCAGTCTCACCGGGACAGCCCCCGACGAGCAGTACTTC
TRBV5-6,NA,NA,TRBJ2-2,15,CASSRPRQVGGELFF,TGTGCCAGCAGCCGACCGCGACAGGTTGGAGGGGAGCTGTTTTTT
TRBV4-3,NA,NA,TRBJ2-1,17,CASSQEEVAGGANEQFF,TGCGCCAGCAGCCAAGAAGAAGTAGCTGGAGGGGCAAATGAGCAGTTCTTC
TRBV5-1,NA,few,TRBJ2-7,13,CASSLKGNHEQYF,TGCGCCAGCAGCTTGAAGGGAAACCACGAGCAGTACTTC
TRBV7-3,NA,few,TRBJ2-1,13,CASSLKVRDEQFF,TGTGCCAGCAGCTTAAAGGTCCGAGATGAGCAGTTCTTC
TRBV13,TRBD1,NA,TRBJ1-2,16,CASSLAARGGVLGYTF,TGTGCCAGCAGCTTAGCCGCCCGAGGGGGCGTACTTGGCTACACCTTC
TRBV18,NA,few,TRBJ1-3,15,CASSPDGYSGNTIYF,TGTGCCAGCTCACCCGACGGCTACTCTGGAAACACCATATATTTT
TRBV9,TRBD2,NA,TRBJ2-7,16,CASSEGTSGRRYEQYF,TGTGCCAGCAGCGAGGGGACTAGCGGGAGAAGGTACGAGCAGTACTTC
TRBV6-6,NA,NA,TRBJ2-7,15,CASTYLPGNSYEQYF,TGTGCCAGCACCTACCTCCCGGGAAACTCCTACGAGCAGTACTTC
TRBV29-1,NA,few,TRBJ1-1,14,CSAGRQGPNTEAFF,TGCAGCGCCGGCCGGCAGGGACCGAACACTGAAGCTTTCTTT
TRBV7-2,TRBD2,NA,TRBJ2-1,15,CASSLTSGKYNEQFF,TGTGCCAGCAGTTTGACTAGCGGGAAGTACAATGAGCAGTTCTTC
TRBV28,NA,NA,TRBJ1-1,8,CASSFPQF,TGTGCCAGCAGTTTCCCGCAGTTT
TRBV7-9,NA,NA,TRBJ2-5,14,CASSPPGGKETQYF,TGTGCCAGCAGCCCCCCCGGGGGAAAAGAGACCCAGTACTTC
TRBV7-9,NA,NA,TRBJ1-5,14,CASSPWGSNQPQHF,TGTGCCAGCAGCCCCTGGGGGAGCAATCAGCCCCAGCATTTT
TRBV6-5,TRBD1,few,TRBJ2-7,15,CASSYNWGTGGEQYF,TGTGCCAGCAGTTATAACTGGGGGACAGGGGGCGAGCAGTACTTC
TRBV4-1,NA,NA,TRBJ1-1,13,CASSQEVYTEAFF,TGCGCCAGCAGCCAAGAAGTGTACACTGAAGCTTTCTTT
TRBV9,NA,few,TRBJ2-6,17,CASSGVTASSGANVLTF,TGTGCCAGCAGCGGGGTGACGGCTAGCTCTGGGGCCAACGTCCTGACTTTC
TRBV11-3,NA,NA,TRBJ2-6,15,CASSPASPGANVLTF,TGTGCCAGCAGCCCGGCCTCTCCTGGGGCCAACGTCCTGACTTTC
TRBV30,NA,once,TRBJ1-2,13,CAWRGGRDYGYTF,TGTGCCTGGAGGGGGGGGAGAGACTATGGCTACACCTTC
TRBV29-1,TRBD1,once,TRBJ2-2,14,CSAYGDRGAGELFF,TGCAGCGCCTATGGGGACAGGGGGGCCGGGGAGCTGTTTTTT
TRBV13,TRBD2,NA,TRBJ2-6,18,CASSLGLAASSGANVLTF,TGTGCCAGCAGCTTAGGTCTAGCGGCTTCCTCTGGGGCCAACGTCCTGACTTTC
TRBV28,TRBD2,few,TRBJ2-7,15,CASSHPLAGIHEQYF,TGTGCCAGCAGCCACCCGCTAGCGGGAATCCACGAGCAGTACTTC
TRBV27,NA,NA,TRBJ1-6,12,CASSLRNSPLHF,TGTGCCAGCAGTTTACGTAATTCACCCCTCCACTTT
TRBV4-3,NA,NA,TRBJ2-3,16,CASSPTAGASTDTQYF,TGCGCCAGCAGCCCTACAGCCGGGGCTAGCACAGATACGCAGTATTTT
TRBV19,TRBD1,NA,TRBJ2-7,14,CASSISGQGPEQYF,TGTGCCAGTAGTATCTCCGGACAGGGCCCTGAGCAGTACTTC
TRBV7-8,NA,NA,TRBJ2-1,13,CASSPISGGEQFF,TGTGCCAGCAGCCCGATTAGCGGAGGTGAGCAGTTCTTC
TRBV15,NA,NA,TRBJ2-1,14,CATRRSSAYNEQFF,TGTGCCACAAGGCGGTCTAGCGCTTACAATGAGCAGTTCTTC
TRBV29-1,NA,NA,TRBJ2-1,16,CSVGGLDASSYNEQFF,TGCAGCGTTGGAGGGTTGGACGCCAGCTCCTACAATGAGCAGTTCTTC
TRBV30,TRBD1,NA,TRBJ2-3,13,CAEGQGGADTQYF,TGTGCCGAAGGACAGGGTGGGGCAGATACGCAGTATTTT
TRBV27,NA,NA,TRBJ2-7,14,CASGWPQNPYEQYF,TGTGCCAGCGGGTGGCCACAGAATCCCTACGAGCAGTACTTC
TRBV6-5,NA,NA,TRBJ2-5,13,CASSKGFEETQYF,TGTGCCAGCAGCAAAGGGTTTGAAGAGACCCAGTACTTC
TRBV29-1,NA,few,TRBJ1-2,13,CSVENRGSYGYTF,TGCAGCGTTGAGAATAGGGGATCCTATGGCTACACCTTC
TRBV5-1,NA,NA,TRBJ1-1,13,CASSTGLGTEAFF,TGCGCCAGCAGCACGGGATTGGGCACTGAAGCTTTCTTT
TRBV15,NA,NA,TRBJ2-1,11,CATSRGDEQFF,TGTGCCACCAGCAGAGGCGATGAGCAGTTCTTC
TRBV7-2,TRBD1,NA,TRBJ1-2,17,CASSSDQRDRGNDGYTF,TGTGCCAGCAGCTCGGACCAGCGGGACAGGGGCAACGATGGCTACACCTTC
TRBV4-3,NA,NA,TRBJ2-5,14,CASSQGGAGETQYF,TGCGCCAGCAGCCAAGGCGGGGCCGGAGAGACCCAGTACTTC
TRBV19,TRBD1,few,TRBJ2-3,14,CASRTGASTDTQYF,TGTGCCAGTAGGACAGGGGCCAGCACAGATACGCAGTATTTT
TRBV5-6,TRBD2,NA,TRBJ2-5,15,CASSLAGLAEETQYF,TGTGCCAGCAGCTTGGCGGGACTAGCGGAAGAGACCCAGTACTTC
TRBV4-1,NA,NA,TRBJ2-1,14,CASSQGTVNYEQFF,TGCGCCAGCAGCCAAGGGACAGTTAACTATGAGCAGTTCTTC
TRBV27,NA,NA,TRBJ1-5,15,CASSLSGFLNQPQHF,TGTGCCAGCAGTTTATCAGGTTTCCTCAATCAGCCCCAGCATTTT
TRBV2,NA,NA,TRBJ1-2,15,CASSEESRVYYGYTF,TGTGCCAGCAGTGAAGAGTCCAGGGTATACTATGGCTACACCTTC
TRBV4-3,NA,NA,TRBJ1-6,13,CASSHTTGTALHF,TGCGCCAGCAGCCATACCACAGGGACGGCCCTCCACTTT
TRBV29-1,TRBD2,NA,TRBJ2-5,14,CSVRAGGYQETQYF,TGCAGCGTTAGGGCGGGGGGGTACCAAGAGACCCAGTACTTC
TRBV27,TRBD1,NA,TRBJ1-6,14,CASRTGQRNSPLHF,TGTGCCAGCAGAACGGGACAGAGGAATTCACCCCTCCACTTT
TRBV9,TRBD1,NA,TRBJ2-7,13,CASSGRQGDEQYF,TGTGCCAGCAGCGGTAGACAGGGAGACGAGCAGTACTTC
TRBV23-1,NA,NA,TRBJ1-1,13,CASITRESTEAFF,TGCGCCAGCATCACTAGGGAGAGCACTGAAGCTTTCTTT
TRBV7-9,TRBD1,NA,TRBJ2-2,15,CASSRTGVGTGELFF,TGTGCCAGCAGCCGTACAGGGGTCGGCACCGGGGAGCTGTTTTTT
TRBV5-6,NA,NA,TRBJ1-1,15,CASSFHRDLITEAFF,TGTGCCAGCAGCTTCCACCGGGACTTGATCACTGAAGCTTTCTTT